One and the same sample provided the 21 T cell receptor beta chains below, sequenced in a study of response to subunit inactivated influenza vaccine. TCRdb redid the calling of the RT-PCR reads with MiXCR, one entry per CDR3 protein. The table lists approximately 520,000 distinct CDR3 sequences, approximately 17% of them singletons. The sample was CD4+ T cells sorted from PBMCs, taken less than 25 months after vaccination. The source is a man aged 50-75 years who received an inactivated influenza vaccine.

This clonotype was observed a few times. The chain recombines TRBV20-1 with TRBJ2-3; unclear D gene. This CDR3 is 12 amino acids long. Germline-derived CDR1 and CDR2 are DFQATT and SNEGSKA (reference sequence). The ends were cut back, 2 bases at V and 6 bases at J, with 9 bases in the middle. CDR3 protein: CSARRPQDTQYF. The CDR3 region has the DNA TGCAGTGCTAGAAGACCTCAGGATACGCAGTATTTT.

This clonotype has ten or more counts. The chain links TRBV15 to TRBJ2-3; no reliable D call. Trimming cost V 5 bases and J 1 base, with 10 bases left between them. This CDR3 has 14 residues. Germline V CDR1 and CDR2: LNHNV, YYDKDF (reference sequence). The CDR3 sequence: CATSGPGGTDTQYF. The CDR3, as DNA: TGTGCCACCAGCGGCCCAGGAGGCACAGATACGCAGTATTTT.

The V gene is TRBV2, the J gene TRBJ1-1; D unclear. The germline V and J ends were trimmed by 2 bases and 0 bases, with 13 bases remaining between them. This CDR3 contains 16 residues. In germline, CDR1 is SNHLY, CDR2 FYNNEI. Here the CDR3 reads CASSEWWADMNTEAFF. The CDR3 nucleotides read TGTGCCAGCAGTGAATGGTGGGCAGATATGAACACTGAAGCTTTCTTT.

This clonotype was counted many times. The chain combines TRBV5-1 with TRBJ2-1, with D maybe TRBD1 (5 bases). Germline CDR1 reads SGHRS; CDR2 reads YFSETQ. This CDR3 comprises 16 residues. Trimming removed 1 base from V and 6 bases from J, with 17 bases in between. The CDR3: CASSLLQGRNSNEQFF. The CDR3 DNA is TGCGCCAGCAGCTTGCTGCAGGGAAGGAATAGCAATGAGCAGTTCTTC.

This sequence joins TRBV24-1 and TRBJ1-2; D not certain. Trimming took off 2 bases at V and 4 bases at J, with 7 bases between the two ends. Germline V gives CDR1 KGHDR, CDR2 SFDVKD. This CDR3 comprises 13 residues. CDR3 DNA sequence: TGTGCCACCAGTGATTCTCCTTCCTATGGCTACACCTTC. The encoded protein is CATSDSPSYGYTF.

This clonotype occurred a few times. The CDR3: CASSLEFTGELFF. In nucleotides, the CDR3 is TGTGCCAGCAGCTTGGAGTTCACCGGGGAGCTGTTTTTT. The V and J genes are TRBV11-1 and TRBJ2-2, with D hard to call. V lost 3 bases and J 4 bases, leaving 6 bases between the germline ends. The germline gives CDR1 SGHAT, CDR2 FQDESV (reference sequence). The length of the CDR3 is 13 residues.

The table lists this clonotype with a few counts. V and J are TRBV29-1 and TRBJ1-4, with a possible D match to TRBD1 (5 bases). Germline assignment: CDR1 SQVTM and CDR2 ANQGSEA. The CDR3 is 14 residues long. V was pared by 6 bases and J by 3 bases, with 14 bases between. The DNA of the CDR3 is TGCAGCGTAGGAAGCGGGACGGCTAATGAAAAACTGTTTTTT. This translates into CSVGSGTANEKLFF.

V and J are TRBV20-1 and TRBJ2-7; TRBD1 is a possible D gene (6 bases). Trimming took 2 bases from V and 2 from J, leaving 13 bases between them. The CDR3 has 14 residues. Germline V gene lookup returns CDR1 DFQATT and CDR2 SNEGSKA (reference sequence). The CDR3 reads CSARPRGLPYEQYF. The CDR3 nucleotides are TGCAGTGCTAGACCCAGGGGTTTGCCCTACGAGCAGTACTTC.

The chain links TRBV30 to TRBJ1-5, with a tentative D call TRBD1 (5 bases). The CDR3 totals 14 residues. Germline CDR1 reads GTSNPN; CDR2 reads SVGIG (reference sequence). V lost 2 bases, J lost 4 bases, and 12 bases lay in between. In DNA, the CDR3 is TGTGCCTGGAGTCTGGGACGGAAAAATCAGCCCCAGCATTTT. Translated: CAWSLGRKNQPQHF.

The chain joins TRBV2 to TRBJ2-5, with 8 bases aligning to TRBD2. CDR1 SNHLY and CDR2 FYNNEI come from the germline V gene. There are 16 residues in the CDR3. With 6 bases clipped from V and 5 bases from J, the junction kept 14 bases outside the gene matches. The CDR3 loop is CASSYIGTSRTETQYF. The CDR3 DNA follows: TGTGCCAGCAGCTATATCGGGACTAGTCGGACGGAGACCCAGTACTTC. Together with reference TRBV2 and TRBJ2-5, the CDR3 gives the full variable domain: EPEVTQTPSHQVTQMGQEVILRCVPISNHLYFYWYRQILGQKVEFLVSFYNNEISEKSEIFDDQFSVERPDGSNFTLKIRSTKLEDSAMYFCASSYIGTSRTETQYFGPGTRLLVL.

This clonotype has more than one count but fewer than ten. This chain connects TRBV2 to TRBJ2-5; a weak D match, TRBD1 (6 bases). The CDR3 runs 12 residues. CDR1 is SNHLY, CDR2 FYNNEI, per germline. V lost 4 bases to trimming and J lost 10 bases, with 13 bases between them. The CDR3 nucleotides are TGTGCCAGCAGTGCTACAGGGCTCGGCCAGTACTTC. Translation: CASSATGLGQYF.

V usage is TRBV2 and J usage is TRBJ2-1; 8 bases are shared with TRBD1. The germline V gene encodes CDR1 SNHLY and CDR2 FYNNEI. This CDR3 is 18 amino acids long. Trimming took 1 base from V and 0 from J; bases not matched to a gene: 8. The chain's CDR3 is CASSEVGTGPLSYNEQFF. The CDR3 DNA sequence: TGTGCCAGCAGTGAAGTAGGGACAGGACCCCTCTCCTACAATGAGCAGTTCTTC.

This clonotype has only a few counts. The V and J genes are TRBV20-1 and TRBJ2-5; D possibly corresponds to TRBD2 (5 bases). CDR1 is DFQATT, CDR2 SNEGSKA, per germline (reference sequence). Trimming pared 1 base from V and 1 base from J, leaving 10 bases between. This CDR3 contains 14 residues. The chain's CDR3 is CSARGWESQETQYF. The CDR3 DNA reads TGCAGTGCTAGAGGTTGGGAGTCCCAAGAGACCCAGTACTTC.

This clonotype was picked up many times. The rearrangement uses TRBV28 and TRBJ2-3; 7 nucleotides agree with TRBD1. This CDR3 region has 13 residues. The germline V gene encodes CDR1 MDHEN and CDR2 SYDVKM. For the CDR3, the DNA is TGTGTCCTCCGGGACAGCGGCACAGATACGCAGTATTTT. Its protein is CVLRDSGTDTQYF.

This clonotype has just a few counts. CDR3 in amino acids: CSAQDRWNGELFF. The CDR3, as DNA: TGCAGCGCCCAGGACAGGTGGAACGGGGAGCTGTTTTTT. This chain joins TRBV29-1 and TRBJ2-2; 7 bases are a match to TRBD1. Unmatched junction bases numbered 9, after V lost 7 bases and J lost 7 bases. Germline V CDR1 and CDR2: SQVTM, ANQGSEA. This CDR3 region has 13 residues.

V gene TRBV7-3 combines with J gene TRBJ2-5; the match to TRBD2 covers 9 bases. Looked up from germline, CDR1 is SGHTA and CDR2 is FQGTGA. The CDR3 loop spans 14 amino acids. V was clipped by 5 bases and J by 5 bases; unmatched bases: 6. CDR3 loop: CASSPSGRLETQYF. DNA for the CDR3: TGTGCCAGCAGCCCAAGCGGGAGGTTGGAGACCCAGTACTTC.

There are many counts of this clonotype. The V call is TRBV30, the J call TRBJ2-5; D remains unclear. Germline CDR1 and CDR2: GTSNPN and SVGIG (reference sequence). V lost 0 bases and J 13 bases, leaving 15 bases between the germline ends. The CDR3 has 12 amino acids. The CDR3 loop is CAWSVASPTRYF. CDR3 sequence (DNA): TGTGCCTGGAGTGTAGCGAGCCCCACGCGGTACTTC.

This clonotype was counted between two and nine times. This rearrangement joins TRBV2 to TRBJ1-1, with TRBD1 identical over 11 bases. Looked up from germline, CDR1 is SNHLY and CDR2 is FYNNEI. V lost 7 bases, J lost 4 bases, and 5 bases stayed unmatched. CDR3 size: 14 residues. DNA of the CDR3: TGTGCCAGCACATGGACAGGGGGCGGCACTGAAGCTTTCTTT. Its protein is CASTWTGGGTEAFF.

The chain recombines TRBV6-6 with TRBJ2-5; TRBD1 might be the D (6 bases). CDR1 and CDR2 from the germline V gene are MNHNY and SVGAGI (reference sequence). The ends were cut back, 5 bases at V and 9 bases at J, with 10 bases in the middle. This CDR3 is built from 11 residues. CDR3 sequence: CASSPGQSQYF. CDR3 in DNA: TGTGCCAGCAGTCCAGGACAGTCCCAGTACTTC.

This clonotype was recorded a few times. The CDR3 region has the DNA TGCGCCAGCAGCTTGGAAGGCGGACACCCAAACACCGGGGAGCTGTTTTTT. It specifies CASSLEGGHPNTGELFF. The chain uses TRBV5-1 and TRBJ2-2; D possibly corresponds to TRBD1 (5 bases). V lost 0 bases, J lost 2 bases, and 14 bases lay in between. Germline V gene data show CDR1 as SGHRS and CDR2 as YFSETQ. The CDR3 sequence is 17 residues long.

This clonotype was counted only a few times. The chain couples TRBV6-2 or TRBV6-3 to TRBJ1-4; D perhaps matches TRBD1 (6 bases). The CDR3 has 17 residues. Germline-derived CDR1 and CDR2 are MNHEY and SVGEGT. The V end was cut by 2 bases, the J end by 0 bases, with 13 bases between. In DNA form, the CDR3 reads TGTGCCAGCAGTTACGGGACAACTGATGCAACTAATGAAAAACTGTTTTTT. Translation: CASSYGTTDATNEKLFF.